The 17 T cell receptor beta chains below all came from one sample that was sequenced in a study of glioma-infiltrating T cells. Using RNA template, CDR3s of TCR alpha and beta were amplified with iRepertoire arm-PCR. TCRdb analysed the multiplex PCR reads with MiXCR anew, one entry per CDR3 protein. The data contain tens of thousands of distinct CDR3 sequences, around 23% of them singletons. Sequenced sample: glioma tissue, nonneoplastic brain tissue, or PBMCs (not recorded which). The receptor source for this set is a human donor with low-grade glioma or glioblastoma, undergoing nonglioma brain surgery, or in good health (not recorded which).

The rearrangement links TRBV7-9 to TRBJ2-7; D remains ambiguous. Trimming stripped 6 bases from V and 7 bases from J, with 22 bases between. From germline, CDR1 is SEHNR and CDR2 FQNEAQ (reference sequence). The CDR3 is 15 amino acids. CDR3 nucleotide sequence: TGTGCCAGCAGTATAGGTGACGTGAGACACAATGAGCAGTACTTC. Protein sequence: CASSIGDVRHNEQYF.

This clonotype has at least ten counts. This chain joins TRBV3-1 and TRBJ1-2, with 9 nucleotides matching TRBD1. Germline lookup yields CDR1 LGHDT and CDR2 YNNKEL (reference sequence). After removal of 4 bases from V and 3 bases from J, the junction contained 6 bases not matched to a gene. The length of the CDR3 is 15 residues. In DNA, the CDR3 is TGTGCCAGCAGCCGGACAGGGGCGCCCTACTATGGCTACACCTTC. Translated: CASSRTGAPYYGYTF.

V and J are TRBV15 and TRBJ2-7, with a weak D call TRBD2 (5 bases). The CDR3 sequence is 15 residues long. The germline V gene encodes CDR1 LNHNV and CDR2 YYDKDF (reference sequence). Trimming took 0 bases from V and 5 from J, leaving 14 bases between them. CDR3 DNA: TGTGCCACCAGCAGAGATCCGGGAACCATCAACGAGCAGTACTTC. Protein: CATSRDPGTINEQYF.

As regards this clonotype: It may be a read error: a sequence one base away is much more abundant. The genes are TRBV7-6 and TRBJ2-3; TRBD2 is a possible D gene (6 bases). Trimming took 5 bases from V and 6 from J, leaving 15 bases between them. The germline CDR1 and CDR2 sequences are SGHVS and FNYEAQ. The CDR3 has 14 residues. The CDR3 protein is CASSPAEGGDTQYF. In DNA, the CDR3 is TGTGCCAGCAGCCCCGCGGAGGGCGGGGATACGCAGTATTTT.

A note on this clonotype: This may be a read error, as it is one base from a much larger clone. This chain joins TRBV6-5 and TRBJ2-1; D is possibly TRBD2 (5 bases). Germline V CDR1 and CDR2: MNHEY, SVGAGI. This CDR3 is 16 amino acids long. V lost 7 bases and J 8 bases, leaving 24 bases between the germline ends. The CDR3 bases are TGTGCCAGCACCCCAGCAAGGAAGAGCGGCTTCCATGAGCAGTTCTTC. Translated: CASTPARKSGFHEQFF.

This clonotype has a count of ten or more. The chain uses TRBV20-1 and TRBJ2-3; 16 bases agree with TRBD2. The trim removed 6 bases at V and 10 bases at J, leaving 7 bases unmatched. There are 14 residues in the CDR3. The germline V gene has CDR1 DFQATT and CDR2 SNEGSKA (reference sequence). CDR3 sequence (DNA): TGCAGTGCAGGGACTAGCGGGGGGGCCAGTTCGCAGTATTTT. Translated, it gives CSAGTSGGASSQYF.

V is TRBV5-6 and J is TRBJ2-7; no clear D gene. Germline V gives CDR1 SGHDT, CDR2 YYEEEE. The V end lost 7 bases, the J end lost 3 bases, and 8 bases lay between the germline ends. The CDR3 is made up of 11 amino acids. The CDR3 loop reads CASGRYYEQYF. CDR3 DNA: TGTGCCAGCGGGCGATACTACGAGCAGTACTTC.

For the CDR3, the DNA is TGTGCCAGCCGTAAGAATGGGGTGTTAGAAGCTTTCTTT. This codes for CASRKNGVLEAFF. V gene TRBV12-3 or TRBV12-4 combines with J gene TRBJ1-1; D unclear. The CDR3 consists of 13 residues. Deletions cut 8 bases from V and 8 bases from J, with 18 bases between.

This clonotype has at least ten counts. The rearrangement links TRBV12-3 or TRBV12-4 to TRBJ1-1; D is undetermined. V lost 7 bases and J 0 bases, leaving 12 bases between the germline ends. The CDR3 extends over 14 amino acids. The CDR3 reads CASTFREMNTEAFF. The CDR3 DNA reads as TGTGCCAGCACCTTTAGAGAAATGAACACTGAAGCTTTCTTT.

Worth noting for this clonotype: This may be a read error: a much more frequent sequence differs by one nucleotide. In nucleotides, the CDR3 is TGTGCCAGCAGTTACATGCCAGACCCCCGGACCTCTGGAAGCACCATATATTTT. It codes for CASSYMPDPRTSGSTIYF. The chain joins TRBV6-6 to TRBJ1-3; D not resolved. Germline V CDR1 and CDR2: MNHNY, SVGAGI (reference sequence). The CDR3 spans 18 residues.

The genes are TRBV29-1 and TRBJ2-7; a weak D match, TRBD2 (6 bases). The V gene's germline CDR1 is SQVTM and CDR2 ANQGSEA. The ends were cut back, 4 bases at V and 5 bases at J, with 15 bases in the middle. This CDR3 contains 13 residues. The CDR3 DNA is TGCAGCGTTGGGGGGGAGGTAACGAACGAGCAGTACTTC. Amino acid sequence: CSVGGEVTNEQYF.

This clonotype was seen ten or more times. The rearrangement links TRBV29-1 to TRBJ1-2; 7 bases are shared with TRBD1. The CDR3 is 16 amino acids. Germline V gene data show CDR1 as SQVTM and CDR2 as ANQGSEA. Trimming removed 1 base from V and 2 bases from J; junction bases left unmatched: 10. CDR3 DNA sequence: TGCAGCGTTGAAGGCACAGGGGCTCAGGAGAACTATGGCTACACCTTC. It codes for CSVEGTGAQENYGYTF.

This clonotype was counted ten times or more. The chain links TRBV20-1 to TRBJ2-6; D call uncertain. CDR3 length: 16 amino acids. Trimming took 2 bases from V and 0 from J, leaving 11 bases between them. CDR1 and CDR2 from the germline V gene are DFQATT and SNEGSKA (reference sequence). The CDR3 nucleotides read TGCAGTGCTAGACCCATGCCCGACTCTGGGGCCAACGTCCTGACTTTC. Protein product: CSARPMPDSGANVLTF.

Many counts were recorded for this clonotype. The CDR3 is CASSLGWIEAFF. CDR3 in DNA: TGTGCCAGCAGCTTAGGCTGGATTGAAGCTTTCTTT. This chain uses TRBV11-2 with TRBJ1-1; no definite D call. Germline V CDR1 and CDR2: SGHAT, FQNNGV. V was clipped by 1 base and J by 7 bases, with 7 bases between them. CDR3 size: 12 residues. Full variable domain (outside the CDR3, taken from reference TRBV11-2 and TRBJ1-1): EAGVAQSPRYKIIEKRQSVAFWCNPISGHATLYWYQQILGQGPKLLIQFQNNGVVDDSQLPKDRFSAERLKGVDSTLKIQPAKLEDSAVYLCASSLGWIEAFFGQGTRLTVV.

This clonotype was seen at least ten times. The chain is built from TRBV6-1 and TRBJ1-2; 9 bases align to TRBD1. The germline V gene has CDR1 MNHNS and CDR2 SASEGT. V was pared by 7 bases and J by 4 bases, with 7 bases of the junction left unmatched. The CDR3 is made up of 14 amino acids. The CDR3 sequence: CASTSDRGIYGYTF. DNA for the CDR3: TGTGCCAGCACCTCCGACAGGGGGATCTATGGCTACACCTTC.

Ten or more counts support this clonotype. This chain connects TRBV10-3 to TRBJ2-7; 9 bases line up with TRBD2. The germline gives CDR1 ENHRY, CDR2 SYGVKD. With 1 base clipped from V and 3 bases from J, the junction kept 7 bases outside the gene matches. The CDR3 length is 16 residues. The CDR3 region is CAISEWGSSGSYEQYF. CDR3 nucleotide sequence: TGTGCCATCAGTGAGTGGGGGAGTAGCGGGAGCTACGAGCAGTACTTC.

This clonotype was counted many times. The chain's CDR3 is CASGRTGAYEQYF. Written as DNA, the CDR3 is TGCGCCAGCGGACGGACAGGGGCCTACGAGCAGTACTTC. This chain connects TRBV10-2 to TRBJ2-7; 9 bases align to TRBD1. This CDR3 contains 13 residues. The V segment lost 8 bases and the J segment 2 bases; nucleotides outside the gene matches: 4. Germline V gene data show CDR1 as WSHSY and CDR2 as SAAADI.